The present T cell receptor beta chain was sequenced within a study of blood T cell repertoires in COVID-19 (dated by TCRdb to between 2020 and 2021). For the wider study: Samples from collaborators originated in the United States, Italy and Spain and spanned both the acute and convalescent phases of COVID-19. The dataset comprised deeply sampled blood TCRbeta repertoires from subjects exposed to, actively infected with, or recovered from COVID-19. The repertoires were released in a freely available public database meant as a resource for research on the immune response to SARS-CoV-2. Nearly every sample came with metadata listing a de-identified subject ID, COVID-19 status, age in years and sex. Samples came from the ongoing ImmuneRACE study (first 160 participants) plus 1,254 subjects from 6 global collaborators. The prospective study material was composed of cDNA or gDNA derived from T cells, B-cell-depleted T cells, or PBMCs. HLA class I and class II types, where available, came from metadata supplied by the sample provider rather than from assay-based typing.

In the germline V gene, CDR1 corresponds to MDHEN and CDR2 to SYDVKM. V is cut by 6 bases and J by 0 bases, and the space between the germline ends is 12 bases. The CDR3 numbers 15 residues from cysteine through phenylalanine. Left in the record is the CDR3 DNA by itself, 45 bases read in frame from the first base. The immunoSEQ Assay, a bias-controlled multiplex PCR, was used to amplify TCRbeta CDR3 regions from genomic DNA. In the paper's pipeline: The number of nucleated cells in each sample was estimated from the amplification of reference gene primers within the assay. To quantify the absolute abundance of each unique TCRbeta CDR3 rearrangement, sequence reads were collapsed and filtered. For each sample, productive Simpson clonality was calculated as the square root of Simpson's diversity index across productive rearrangements. TCRdb mirrors the immuneACCESS table, restricted to in-frame sequences. Some clones are absent from its copies; in checked studies, under half trace to an unresolved V gene, and the reason for the others is unknown. V and J calls and clone size are given by that table; D and trimming were obtained from the DNA. This sample has around 260,000 clones in its table, and more than 90% of those were observed once. Of the sample, approximately 2.5% falls within the top ten clones.

The table lists this clone with a count of one. The antigen it binds to is not known. No per-base quality is available; no much larger clone lies one base away. What the study reported, not specific to this receptor: The amount of clinical and demographic metadata varied by source and participant and was provided uncurated.

One collaborating source in Seattle enrolled patients during active infection and followed them longitudinally through the course of disease. Each collaborating institution followed its own protocols to collect whole blood in K2EDTA tubes. For TCRbeta analysis, collaborator samples were shipped as frozen whole blood, as isolated PBMCs, or as DNA extracted from either sample type. The TCR sequence derives from a person under 30 with COVID-19, enrolled during active disease. The rearranged segments are TRBV28 and TRBJ1-5, with the D gene not clear enough to name. Sequences were obtained from peripheral blood. The encoded CDR3 is CASSHRDYSNQPQHF. The bases are TGTGCCAGCAGCCACCGGGATTATAGCAATCAGCCCCAGCATTTT.